These T cell receptor beta chains were read from a single sample in a study of blood T cells in healthy people across ages. TCRdb analysed the 5' RACE reads with MiXCR anew, one entry per CDR3 protein. This table holds around 800,000 distinct CDR3 sequences, more than 25% found once. This same sample was also part of a study on T cells of mothers and their children.

The sample comprised blood. These receptors all come from a boy between 10 and 17 years old in good health. Each CDR3 is given with its conserved first and last residue. The order of the fields is clone size, J gene, D gene, V gene, CDR3 protein, CDR3 DNA. A D gene is named only where the DNA matches it firmly. Some rows mark clone size as missing; the rest say once, few, many or name a class of expanded clone.

clone size: few; J gene: TRBJ2-7; D gene: TRBD1; V gene: TRBV27; CDR3 protein: CASSPGTGLGFGYEQYF; CDR3 DNA: TGTGCCAGCAGTCCCGGGACAGGGTTAGGCTTTGGCTACGAGCAGTACTTC
clone size: -; J gene: TRBJ2-1; D gene: -; V gene: TRBV20-1; CDR3 protein: CSARTTWGDEQFF; CDR3 DNA: TGCAGTGCTAGAACGACCTGGGGGGATGAGCAGTTCTTC
clone size: few; J gene: TRBJ2-3; D gene: -; V gene: TRBV11-3; CDR3 protein: CASSPVGSTDTQYF; CDR3 DNA: TGTGCCAGCAGCCCCGTGGGGTCAACAGATACGCAGTATTTT
clone size: -; J gene: TRBJ2-4; D gene: -; V gene: TRBV29-1; CDR3 protein: CSVGGQGNIQYF; CDR3 DNA: TGCAGCGTTGGGGGCCAGGGGAACATTCAGTACTTC
clone size: few; J gene: TRBJ2-7; D gene: -; V gene: TRBV2; CDR3 protein: CASSKTEVYEQYF; CDR3 DNA: TGTGCCAGCAGTAAGACAGAGGTCTACGAGCAGTACTTC
clone size: -; J gene: TRBJ1-5; D gene: -; V gene: TRBV2; CDR3 protein: CASTPGGPQHF; CDR3 DNA: TGTGCCAGCACCCCCGGGGGGCCCCAGCATTTT
clone size: few; J gene: TRBJ1-1; D gene: -; V gene: TRBV5-4; CDR3 protein: CASHNGNTEAFF; CDR3 DNA: TGTGCCAGTCATAACGGGAACACTGAAGCTTTCTTT
clone size: few; J gene: TRBJ1-5; D gene: TRBD1; V gene: TRBV9; CDR3 protein: CASSVGGGSQPQHF; CDR3 DNA: TGTGCCAGCAGCGTAGGAGGGGGCAGTCAGCCCCAGCATTTT
clone size: -; J gene: TRBJ2-7; D gene: -; V gene: TRBV6-1; CDR3 protein: CASSELWGFSYEQYF; CDR3 DNA: TGTGCCAGCAGTGAACTCTGGGGCTTCTCCTACGAGCAGTACTTC
clone size: few; J gene: TRBJ2-1; D gene: TRBD2; V gene: TRBV7-9; CDR3 protein: CASSLGRRAGGWNEQFF; CDR3 DNA: TGTGCCAGCAGCTTAGGTCGGAGAGCGGGGGGTTGGAATGAGCAGTTCTTC
clone size: -; J gene: TRBJ2-5; D gene: -; V gene: TRBV5-1; CDR3 protein: CASSLWEQETQYF; CDR3 DNA: TGCGCCAGCAGCCTCTGGGAGCAAGAGACCCAGTACTTC
clone size: -; J gene: TRBJ1-2; D gene: -; V gene: TRBV5-1; CDR3 protein: CASSLGFAHGYTF; CDR3 DNA: TGCGCCAGCAGCTTGGGCTTTGCACATGGCTACACCTTC
clone size: -; J gene: TRBJ2-7; D gene: TRBD1; V gene: TRBV6-6; CDR3 protein: CASSYRDRLSYEQYF; CDR3 DNA: TGTGCCAGCAGTTACCGGGACAGGCTTTCCTACGAGCAGTACTTC
clone size: -; J gene: TRBJ1-5; D gene: -; V gene: TRBV30; CDR3 protein: CAWSHGSNQPQHF; CDR3 DNA: TGTGCCTGGAGTCACGGGAGCAATCAGCCCCAGCATTTT
clone size: -; J gene: TRBJ2-7; D gene: -; V gene: TRBV7-2; CDR3 protein: CASSNTGGQYF; CDR3 DNA: TGTGCCAGCAGCAATACCGGGGGGCAGTACTTC
clone size: few; J gene: TRBJ1-2; D gene: -; V gene: TRBV28; CDR3 protein: CASSLLGGQYGYTF; CDR3 DNA: TGTGCCAGCAGTTTACTCGGGGGGCAATATGGCTACACCTTC
clone size: few; J gene: TRBJ2-7; D gene: TRBD1; V gene: TRBV18; CDR3 protein: CASSPTGVGAYEQYF; CDR3 DNA: TGTGCCAGCTCACCTACAGGGGTAGGGGCCTACGAGCAGTACTTC
clone size: few; J gene: TRBJ2-1; D gene: -; V gene: TRBV7-9; CDR3 protein: CASSSSYGRNKSYNEQFF; CDR3 DNA: TGTGCCAGCAGCTCGTCCTATGGCAGGAATAAATCCTACAATGAGCAGTTCTTC
clone size: -; J gene: TRBJ2-1; D gene: -; V gene: TRBV12-3/TRBV12-4; CDR3 protein: CASSPPGIGVEQFF; CDR3 DNA: TGTGCCAGCAGTCCCCCGGGGATAGGCGTTGAGCAGTTCTTC
clone size: -; J gene: TRBJ2-3; D gene: TRBD2; V gene: TRBV27; CDR3 protein: CASSPSPPTSGGEGTDTQYF; CDR3 DNA: TGTGCCAGCAGCCCTTCCCCCCCTACTAGCGGGGGGGAAGGCACAGATACGCAGTATTTT
clone size: few; J gene: TRBJ2-3; D gene: TRBD2; V gene: TRBV30; CDR3 protein: CACASGNTDTQYF; CDR3 DNA: TGTGCCTGCGCTAGCGGGAACACAGATACGCAGTATTTT
clone size: -; J gene: TRBJ2-1; D gene: -; V gene: TRBV7-9; CDR3 protein: CASSLGQDYYNEQFF; CDR3 DNA: TGTGCCAGCAGCTTAGGACAGGATTACTACAATGAGCAGTTCTTC
clone size: -; J gene: TRBJ2-7; D gene: -; V gene: TRBV18; CDR3 protein: CASSPGDGYEQYF; CDR3 DNA: TGTGCCAGCTCACCGGGGGACGGGTACGAGCAGTACTTC
clone size: -; J gene: TRBJ2-5; D gene: TRBD1; V gene: TRBV20-1; CDR3 protein: CSARDYRGQETQYF; CDR3 DNA: TGCAGTGCTAGAGACTACAGGGGACAAGAGACCCAGTACTTC
clone size: -; J gene: TRBJ2-5; D gene: -; V gene: TRBV7-2; CDR3 protein: CASSPRGNRETQYF; CDR3 DNA: TGTGCCAGCAGCCCCCGTGGGAATCGCGAGACCCAGTACTTC
clone size: few; J gene: TRBJ1-5; D gene: -; V gene: TRBV12-3/TRBV12-4; CDR3 protein: CASNNRANQPQHF; CDR3 DNA: TGTGCCAGCAATAACAGGGCTAATCAGCCCCAGCATTTT
clone size: -; J gene: TRBJ1-2; D gene: -; V gene: TRBV12-3/TRBV12-4; CDR3 protein: CAGSKARASNYGYTF; CDR3 DNA: TGTGCCGGCAGTAAGGCCAGGGCGAGTAACTATGGCTACACCTTC
clone size: -; J gene: TRBJ1-2; D gene: -; V gene: TRBV15; CDR3 protein: CATSPDINYGYTF; CDR3 DNA: TGTGCCACCAGTCCCGACATTAACTATGGCTACACCTTC